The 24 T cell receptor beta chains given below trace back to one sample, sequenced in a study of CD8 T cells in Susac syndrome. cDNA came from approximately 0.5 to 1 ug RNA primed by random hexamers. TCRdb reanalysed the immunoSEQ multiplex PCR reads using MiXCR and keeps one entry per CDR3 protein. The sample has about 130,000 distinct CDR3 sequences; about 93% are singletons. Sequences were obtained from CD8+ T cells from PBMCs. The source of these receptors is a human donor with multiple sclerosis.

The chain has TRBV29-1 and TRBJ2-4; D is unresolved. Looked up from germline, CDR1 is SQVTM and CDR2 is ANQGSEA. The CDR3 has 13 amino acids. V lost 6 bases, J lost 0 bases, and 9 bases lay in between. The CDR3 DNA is TGCAGCGTCTCGCACTTAGCCAAAAACATTCAGTACTTC. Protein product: CSVSHLAKNIQYF.

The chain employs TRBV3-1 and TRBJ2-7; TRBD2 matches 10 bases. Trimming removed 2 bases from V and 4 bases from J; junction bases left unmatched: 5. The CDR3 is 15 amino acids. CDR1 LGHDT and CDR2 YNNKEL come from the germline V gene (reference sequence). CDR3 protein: CASSQSASGSYEQYF. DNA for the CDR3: TGTGCCAGCAGCCAATCGGCTAGCGGGAGTTACGAGCAGTACTTC.

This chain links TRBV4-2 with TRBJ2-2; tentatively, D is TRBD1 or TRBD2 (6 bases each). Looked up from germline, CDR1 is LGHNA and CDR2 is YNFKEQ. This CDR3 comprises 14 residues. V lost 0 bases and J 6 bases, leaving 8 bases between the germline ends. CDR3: CASSQDRGAGELFF. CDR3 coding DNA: TGTGCCAGCAGCCAAGATAGGGGGGCCGGGGAGCTGTTTTTT.

For the CDR3, the DNA is TGTGCCTGGAGTCCAAGCAACGCAGATACGCAGTATTTT. Translation gives CAWSPSNADTQYF. The gene calls are TRBV30 and TRBJ2-3; no firm D call. There are 13 residues in the CDR3. From germline, CDR1 is GTSNPN and CDR2 SVGIG (reference sequence). V was trimmed by 2 bases and J by 4 bases, leaving 10 bases between them.

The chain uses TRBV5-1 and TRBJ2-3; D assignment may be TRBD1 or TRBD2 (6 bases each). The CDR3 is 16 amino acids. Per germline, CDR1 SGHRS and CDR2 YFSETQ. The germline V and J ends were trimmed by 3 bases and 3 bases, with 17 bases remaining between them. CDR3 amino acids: CASSWGDNLYTDTQYF. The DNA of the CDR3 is TGCGCCAGCAGCTGGGGGGACAACCTCTATACAGATACGCAGTATTTT.

CDR3 sequence: CASSLEEGTGSYEQYF. The CDR3 coding sequence is TGTGCCAGCAGCTTAGAAGAGGGAACGGGTTCCTACGAGCAGTACTTC. The rearrangement links TRBV7-9 to TRBJ2-7; maybe TRBD2 (5 bases). The CDR3 is 16 residues long. V was cut by 1 base and J by 1 base, with 14 bases left in between. The germline V gene encodes CDR1 SEHNR and CDR2 FQNEAQ (reference sequence).

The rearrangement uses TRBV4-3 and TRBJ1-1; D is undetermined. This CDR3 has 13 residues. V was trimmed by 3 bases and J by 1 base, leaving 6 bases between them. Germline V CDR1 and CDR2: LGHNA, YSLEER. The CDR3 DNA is TGCGCCAGCAGCCAGACGGGGAACACTGAAGCTTTCTTT. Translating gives CASSQTGNTEAFF.

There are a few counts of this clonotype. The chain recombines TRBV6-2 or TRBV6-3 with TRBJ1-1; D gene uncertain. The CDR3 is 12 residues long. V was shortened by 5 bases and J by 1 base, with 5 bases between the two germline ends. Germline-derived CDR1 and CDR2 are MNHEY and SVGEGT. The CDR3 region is CASSPENTEAFF. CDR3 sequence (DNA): TGTGCCAGCAGTCCTGAGAACACTGAAGCTTTCTTT.

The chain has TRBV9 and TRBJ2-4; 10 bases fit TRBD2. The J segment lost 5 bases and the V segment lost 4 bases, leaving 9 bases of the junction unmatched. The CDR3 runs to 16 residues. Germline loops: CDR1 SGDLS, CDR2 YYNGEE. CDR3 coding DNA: TGTGCCAGCAGCCTGGAGGGACTAGCGTGGGAAAACATTCAGTACTTC. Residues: CASSLEGLAWENIQYF.

CDR3 DNA sequence: TGTGCCAGCTCACCTGCGACAGGTACTGAAGCTTTCTTT. Its translation: CASSPATGTEAFF. This sequence joins TRBV18 and TRBJ1-1; possible D gene TRBD1, 6 bases. Trimming took off 3 bases at V and 5 bases at J, with 10 bases between the two ends. Germline V CDR1 and CDR2: KGHSH, LQKENI. The CDR3 is 13 residues long.

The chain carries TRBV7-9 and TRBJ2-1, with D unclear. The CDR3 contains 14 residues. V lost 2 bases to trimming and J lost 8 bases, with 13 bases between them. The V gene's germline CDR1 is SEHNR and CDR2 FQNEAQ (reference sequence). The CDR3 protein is CASSLRFWFDEQFF. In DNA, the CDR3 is TGTGCCAGCAGCTTAAGATTCTGGTTCGATGAGCAGTTCTTC.

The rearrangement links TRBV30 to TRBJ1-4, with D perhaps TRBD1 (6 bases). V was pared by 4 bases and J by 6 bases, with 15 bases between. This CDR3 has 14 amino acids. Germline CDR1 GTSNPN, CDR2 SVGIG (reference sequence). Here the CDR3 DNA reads TGTGCCTGGACATTAGGTTCAGGGGATGAAAAACTGTTTTTT. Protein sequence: CAWTLGSGDEKLFF.

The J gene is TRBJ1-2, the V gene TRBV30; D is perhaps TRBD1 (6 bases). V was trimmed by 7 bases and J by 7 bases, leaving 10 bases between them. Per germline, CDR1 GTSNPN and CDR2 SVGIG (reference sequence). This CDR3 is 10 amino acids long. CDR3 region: CASTTGGYTF. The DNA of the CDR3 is TGTGCCTCAACGACAGGTGGCTACACCTTC.

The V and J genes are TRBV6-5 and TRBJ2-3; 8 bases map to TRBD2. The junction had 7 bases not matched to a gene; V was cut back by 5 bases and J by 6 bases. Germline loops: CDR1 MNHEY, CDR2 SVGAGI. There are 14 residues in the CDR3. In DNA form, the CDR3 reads TGTGCCAGCAGTCTTGCGGGAGGAACGGATACGCAGTATTTT. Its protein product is CASSLAGGTDTQYF.

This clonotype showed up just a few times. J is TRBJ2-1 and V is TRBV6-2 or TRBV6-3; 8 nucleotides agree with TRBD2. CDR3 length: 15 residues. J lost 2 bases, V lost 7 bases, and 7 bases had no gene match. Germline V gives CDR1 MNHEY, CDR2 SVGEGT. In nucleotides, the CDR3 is TGTGCCAGCATCCCGGGGACTAGTCCCTACAATGAGCAGTTCTTC. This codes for CASIPGTSPYNEQFF.

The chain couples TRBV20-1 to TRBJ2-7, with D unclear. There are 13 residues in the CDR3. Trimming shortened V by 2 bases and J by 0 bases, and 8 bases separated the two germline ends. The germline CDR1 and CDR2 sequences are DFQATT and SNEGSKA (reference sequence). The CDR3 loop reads CSARSRASYEQYF. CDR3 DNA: TGCAGTGCTAGAAGCCGTGCCTCCTACGAGCAGTACTTC.

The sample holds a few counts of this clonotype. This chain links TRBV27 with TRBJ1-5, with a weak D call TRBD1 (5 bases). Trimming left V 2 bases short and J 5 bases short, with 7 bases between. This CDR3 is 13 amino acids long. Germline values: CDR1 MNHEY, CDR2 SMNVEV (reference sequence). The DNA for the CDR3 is TGTGCCAGCAGTTTACAGGGCGATCAGCCCCAGCATTTT. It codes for CASSLQGDQPQHF.

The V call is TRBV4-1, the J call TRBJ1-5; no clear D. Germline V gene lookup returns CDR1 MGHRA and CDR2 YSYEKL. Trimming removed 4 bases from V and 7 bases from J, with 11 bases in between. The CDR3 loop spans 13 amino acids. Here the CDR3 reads CASSPDFQQPQHF. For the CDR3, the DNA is TGCGCCAGCAGCCCCGACTTCCAACAGCCCCAGCATTTT.

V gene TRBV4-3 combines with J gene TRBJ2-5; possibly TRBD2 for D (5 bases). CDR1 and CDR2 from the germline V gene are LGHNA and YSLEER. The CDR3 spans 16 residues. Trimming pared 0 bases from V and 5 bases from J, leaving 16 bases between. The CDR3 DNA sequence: TGCGCCAGCAGCCAAGATGGAAATCCAGAGGGCGAGACCCAGTACTTC. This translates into CASSQDGNPEGETQYF.

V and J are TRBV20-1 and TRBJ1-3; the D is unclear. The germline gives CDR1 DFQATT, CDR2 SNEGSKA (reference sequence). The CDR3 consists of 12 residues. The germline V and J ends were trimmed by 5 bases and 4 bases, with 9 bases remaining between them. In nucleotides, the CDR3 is TGCAGTGCTCTTCCTTCGGGAAACACCATATATTTT. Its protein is CSALPSGNTIYF.

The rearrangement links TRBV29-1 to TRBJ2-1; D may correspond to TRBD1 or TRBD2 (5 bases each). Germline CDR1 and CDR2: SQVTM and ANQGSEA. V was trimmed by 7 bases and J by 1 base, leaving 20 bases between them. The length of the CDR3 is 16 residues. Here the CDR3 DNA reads TGCAGCGCCCGGGACCCCAGATCAGGATCCTACAATGAGCAGTTCTTC. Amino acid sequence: CSARDPRSGSYNEQFF.

Here the CDR3 reads CASYGGYTF. Here the CDR3 DNA reads TGTGCCAGCTACGGTGGCTACACCTTC. The V gene is TRBV5-8, the J gene TRBJ1-2, with D hard to call. This CDR3 is 9 amino acids long. Trimming cost V 7 bases and J 7 bases, with 5 bases left between them. CDR1 is SGHTS and CDR2 is YDEGEE in the germline V gene.

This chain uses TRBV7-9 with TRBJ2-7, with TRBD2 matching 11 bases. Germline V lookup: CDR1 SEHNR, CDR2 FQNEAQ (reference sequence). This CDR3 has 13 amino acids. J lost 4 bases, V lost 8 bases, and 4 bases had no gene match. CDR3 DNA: TGTGCCAGCGCCGCTAGCGGGAGGTACGAGCAGTACTTC. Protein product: CASAASGRYEQYF.

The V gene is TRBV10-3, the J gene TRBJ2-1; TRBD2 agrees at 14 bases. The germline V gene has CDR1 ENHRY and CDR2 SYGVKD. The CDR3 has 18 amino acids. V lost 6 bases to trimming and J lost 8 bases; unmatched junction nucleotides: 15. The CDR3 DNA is TGTGCCATCAGAAAGGGACTAGCGGGAGAATACCCATTGGATGAGCAGTTCTTC. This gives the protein CAIRKGLAGEYPLDEQFF.